These 2 T cell receptor beta chains share one sample of origin, sequenced in a study of OX40 agonist ivuxolimab in advanced cancers. Clones were sequenced by immunoSEQ multiplex PCR, and TCRdb holds only the in-frame ones, with some missing. The repertoire holds about 76,000 clones, approximately 91% seen once, with about an eighth in the top ten. Sequencing used CD4+ or CD8+ T cells sorted from blood, obtained in a trial of the OX40 agonist ivuxolimab. These receptors originate from an adult with an advanced solid tumor such as melanoma, head and neck, liver or kidney cancer.

This clone was detected only once. This chain links TRBV9 with TRBJ2-3; D may be TRBD1 (5 bases). This CDR3 spans 14 amino acids. The germline V and J ends were trimmed by 2 bases and 1 base, with 8 bases remaining between them. CDR1 and CDR2 (germline): SGDLS, YYNGEE. CDR3: CASSVEGGTDTQYF. The CDR3 DNA reads as TGTGCCAGCAGCGTCGAAGGGGGCACAGATACGCAGTATTTT.

This chain uses TRBV6-5 with TRBJ1-3; TRBD1 agrees at 7 bases. The CDR3 length is 14 residues. Germline V CDR1 and CDR2: MNHEY, SVGAGI. The trim removed 5 bases at V and 2 bases at J, leaving 3 bases unmatched. Here the CDR3 reads CASSETGTGNTIYF. CDR3 nucleotides: TGTGCCAGCAGTGAGACAGGGACTGGAAACACCATATATTTT.